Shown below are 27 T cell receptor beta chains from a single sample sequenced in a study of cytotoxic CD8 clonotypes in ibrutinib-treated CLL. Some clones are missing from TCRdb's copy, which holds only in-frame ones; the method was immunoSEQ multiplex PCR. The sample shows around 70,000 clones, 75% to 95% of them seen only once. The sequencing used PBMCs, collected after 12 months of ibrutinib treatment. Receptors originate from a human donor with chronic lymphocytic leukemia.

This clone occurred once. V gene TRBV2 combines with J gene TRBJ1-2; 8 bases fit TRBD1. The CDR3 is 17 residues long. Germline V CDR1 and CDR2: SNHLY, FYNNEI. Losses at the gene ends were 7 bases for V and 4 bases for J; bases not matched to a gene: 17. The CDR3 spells CASTVRQGAGEAYGYTF. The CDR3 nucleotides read TGTGCCAGCACAGTCCGGCAGGGGGCCGGCGAAGCCTATGGCTACACCTTC. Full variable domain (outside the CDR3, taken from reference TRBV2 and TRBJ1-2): EPEVTQTPSHQVTQMGQEVILRCVPISNHLYFYWYRQILGQKVEFLVSFYNNEISEKSEIFDDQFSVERPDGSNFTLKIRSTKLEDSAMYFCASTVRQGAGEAYGYTFGSGTRLTVV.

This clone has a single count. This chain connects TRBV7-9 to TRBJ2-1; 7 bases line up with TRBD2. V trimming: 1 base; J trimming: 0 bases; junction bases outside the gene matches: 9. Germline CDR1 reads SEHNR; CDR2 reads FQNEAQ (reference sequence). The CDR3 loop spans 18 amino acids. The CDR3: CASSLDPGLTSSYNEQFF. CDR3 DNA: TGTGCCAGCAGCTTAGACCCGGGACTAACGAGCTCCTACAATGAGCAGTTCTTC.

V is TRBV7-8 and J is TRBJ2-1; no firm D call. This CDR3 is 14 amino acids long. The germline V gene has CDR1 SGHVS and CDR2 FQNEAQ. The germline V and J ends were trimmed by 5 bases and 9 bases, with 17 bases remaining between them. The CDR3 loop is CASSLPVLGGEQFF. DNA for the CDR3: TGTGCCAGCAGCCTCCCGGTTCTTGGCGGTGAGCAGTTCTTC.

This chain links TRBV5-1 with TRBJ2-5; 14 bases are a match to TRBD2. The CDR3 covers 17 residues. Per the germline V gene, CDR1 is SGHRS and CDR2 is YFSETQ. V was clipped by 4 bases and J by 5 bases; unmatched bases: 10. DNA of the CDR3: TGCGCCAGCAGCAACGTTCCGGGACTAGCGGGAGTGGAGACCCAGTACTTC. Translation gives CASSNVPGLAGVETQYF.

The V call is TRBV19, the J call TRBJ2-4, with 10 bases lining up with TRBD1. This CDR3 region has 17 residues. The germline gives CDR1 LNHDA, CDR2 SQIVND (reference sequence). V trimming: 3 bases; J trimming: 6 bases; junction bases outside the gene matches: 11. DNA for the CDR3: TGTGCCAGTAGTATGGGTGGGGGACAGGGGAGTAGAAACATTCAGTACTTC. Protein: CASSMGGGQGSRNIQYF.

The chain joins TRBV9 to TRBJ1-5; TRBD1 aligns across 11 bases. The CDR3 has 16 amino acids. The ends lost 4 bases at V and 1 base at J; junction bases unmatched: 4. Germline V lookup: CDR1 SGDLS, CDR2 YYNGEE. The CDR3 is CASSTGQGASNQPQHF. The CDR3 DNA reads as TGTGCCAGCAGCACCGGACAGGGGGCAAGCAATCAGCCCCAGCATTTT.

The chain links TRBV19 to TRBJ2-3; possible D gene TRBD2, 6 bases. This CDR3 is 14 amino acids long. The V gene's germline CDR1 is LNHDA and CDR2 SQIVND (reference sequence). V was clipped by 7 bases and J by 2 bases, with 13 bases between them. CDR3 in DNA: TGTGCCAGTACCCCGACTAGAACCACAGATACGCAGTATTTT. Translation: CASTPTRTTDTQYF.

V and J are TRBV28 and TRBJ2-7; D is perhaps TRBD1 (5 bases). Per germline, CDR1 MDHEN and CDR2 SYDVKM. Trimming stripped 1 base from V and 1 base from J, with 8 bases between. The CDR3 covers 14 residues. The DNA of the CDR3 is TGTGCCAGCAGTTTATTTCAGGGATCCTACGAGCAGTACTTC. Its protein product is CASSLFQGSYEQYF.

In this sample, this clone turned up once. The CDR3 DNA follows: TGTGCTAGTGGTCTCGTTTCCTCCTACAATGAGCAGTTCTTC. Its translation is CASGLVSSYNEQFF. This chain joins TRBV12-5 and TRBJ2-1; D uncertain. Germline CDR1 reads LGHNT; CDR2 reads FRNRAP. The ends were cut back, 5 bases at V and 0 bases at J, with 8 bases in the middle. This CDR3 comprises 14 residues.

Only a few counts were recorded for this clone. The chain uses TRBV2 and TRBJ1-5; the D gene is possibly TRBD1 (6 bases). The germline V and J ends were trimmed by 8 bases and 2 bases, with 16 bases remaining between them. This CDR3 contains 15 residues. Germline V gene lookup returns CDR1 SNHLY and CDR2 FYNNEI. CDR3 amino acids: CASLSGGSGNQPQHF. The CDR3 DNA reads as TGTGCCAGCTTGTCGGGGGGCAGTGGCAATCAGCCCCAGCATTTT.

Written as DNA, the CDR3 is TGTGCCAGTAGTAACGGGAGAAACACCGGGGAGCTGTTTTTT. Translated, it gives CASSNGRNTGELFF. This chain connects TRBV19 to TRBJ2-2, with D possibly TRBD2 on 6 matching bases. V lost 4 bases to trimming and J lost 2 bases, with 8 bases between them. The CDR3 is made up of 14 amino acids. CDR1 is LNHDA and CDR2 is SQIVND in the germline V gene (reference sequence).

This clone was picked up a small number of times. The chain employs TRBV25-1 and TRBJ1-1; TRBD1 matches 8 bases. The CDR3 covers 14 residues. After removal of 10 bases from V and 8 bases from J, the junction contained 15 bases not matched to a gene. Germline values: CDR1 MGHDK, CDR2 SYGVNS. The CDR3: CATKAGGDAGEAFF. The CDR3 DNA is TGTGCCACCAAAGCAGGGGGCGACGCTGGAGAAGCTTTCTTT. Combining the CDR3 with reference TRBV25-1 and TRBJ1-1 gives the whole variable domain EADIYQTPRYLVIGTGKKITLECSQTMGHDKMYWYQQDPGMELHLIHYSYGVNSTEKGDLSSESTVSRIRTEHFPLTLESARPSHTSQYLCATKAGGDAGEAFFGQGTRLTVV.

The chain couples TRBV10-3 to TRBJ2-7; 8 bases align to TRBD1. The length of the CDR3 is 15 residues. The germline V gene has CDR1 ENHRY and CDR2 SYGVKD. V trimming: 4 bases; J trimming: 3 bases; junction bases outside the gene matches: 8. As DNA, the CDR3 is TGTGCCATCAGTGGGACGACAGGGGTGTACTACGAGCAGTACTTC. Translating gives CAISGTTGVYYEQYF.

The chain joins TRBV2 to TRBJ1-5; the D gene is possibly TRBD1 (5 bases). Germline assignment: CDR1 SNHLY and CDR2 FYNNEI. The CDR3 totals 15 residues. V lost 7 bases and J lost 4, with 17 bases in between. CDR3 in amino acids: CASTLARVKNQPQHF. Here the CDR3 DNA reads TGTGCCAGCACTCTGGCCAGGGTCAAGAATCAGCCCCAGCATTTT.

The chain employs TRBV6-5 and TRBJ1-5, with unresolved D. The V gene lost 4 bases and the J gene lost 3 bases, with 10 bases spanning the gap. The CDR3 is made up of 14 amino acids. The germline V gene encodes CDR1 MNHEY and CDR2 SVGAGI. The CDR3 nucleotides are TGTGCCAGCAGTTGGAACAGCCTCAATCAGCCCCAGCATTTT. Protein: CASSWNSLNQPQHF.

The CDR3 reads CASEVGGRSNQPQHF. CDR3 sequence (DNA): TGTGCCAGCGAGGTGGGGGGCCGCAGTAATCAGCCCCAGCATTTT. The chain links TRBV28 to TRBJ1-5; D is perhaps TRBD1 (6 bases). There are 15 residues in the CDR3. V was cut by 8 bases and J by 4 bases, with 18 bases left in between. Looked up from germline, CDR1 is MDHEN and CDR2 is SYDVKM.

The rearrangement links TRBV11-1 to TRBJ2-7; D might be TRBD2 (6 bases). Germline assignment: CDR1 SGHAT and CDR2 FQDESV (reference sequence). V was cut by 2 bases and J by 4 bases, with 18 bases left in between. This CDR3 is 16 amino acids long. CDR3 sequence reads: CASSLNIAEVGYEQYF. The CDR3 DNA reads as TGTGCCAGCAGCTTAAATATAGCGGAAGTGGGGTACGAGCAGTACTTC. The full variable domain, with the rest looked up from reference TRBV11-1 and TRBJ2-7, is EAEVAQSPRYKITEKSQAVAFWCDPISGHATLYWYRQILGQGPELLVQFQDESVVDDSQLPKDRFSAERLKGVDSTLKIQPAELGDSAMYLCASSLNIAEVGYEQYFGPGTRLTVT.

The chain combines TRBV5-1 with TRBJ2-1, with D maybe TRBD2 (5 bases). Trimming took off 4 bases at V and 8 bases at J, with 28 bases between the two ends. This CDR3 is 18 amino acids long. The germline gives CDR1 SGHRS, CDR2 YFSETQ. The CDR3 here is CASSPSFPGTPGIYEQFF. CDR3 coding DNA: TGCGCCAGCAGCCCCAGTTTTCCGGGAACGCCGGGAATCTATGAGCAGTTCTTC.

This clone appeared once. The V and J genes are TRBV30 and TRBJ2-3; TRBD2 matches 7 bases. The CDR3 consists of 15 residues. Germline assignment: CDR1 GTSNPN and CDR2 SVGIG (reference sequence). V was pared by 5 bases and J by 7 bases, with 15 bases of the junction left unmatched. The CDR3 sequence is CAWWNSGFHMNTQYF. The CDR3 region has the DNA TGTGCCTGGTGGAATAGCGGGTTCCACATGAATACGCAGTATTTT.

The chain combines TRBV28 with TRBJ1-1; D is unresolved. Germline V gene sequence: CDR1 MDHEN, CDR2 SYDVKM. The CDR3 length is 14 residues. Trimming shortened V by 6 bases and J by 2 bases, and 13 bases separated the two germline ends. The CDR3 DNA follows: TGTGCCAGCAGCCCCCGCCGTCAAAACACTGAAGCTTTCTTT. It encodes CASSPRRQNTEAFF.

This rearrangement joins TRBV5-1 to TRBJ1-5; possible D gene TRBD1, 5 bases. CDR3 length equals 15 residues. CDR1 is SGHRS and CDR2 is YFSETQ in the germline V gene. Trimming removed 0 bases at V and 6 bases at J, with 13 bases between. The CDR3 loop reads CASSLGWGSAQPQHF. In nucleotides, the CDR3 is TGCGCCAGCAGCTTGGGCTGGGGGTCGGCTCAGCCCCAGCATTTT.

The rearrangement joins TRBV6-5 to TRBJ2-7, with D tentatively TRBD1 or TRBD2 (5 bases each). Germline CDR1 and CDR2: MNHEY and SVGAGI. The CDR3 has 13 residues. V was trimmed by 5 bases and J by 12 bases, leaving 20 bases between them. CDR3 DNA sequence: TGTGCCAGCAGTACACGGGACCACCTCGACCCGTACTTC. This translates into CASSTRDHLDPYF.

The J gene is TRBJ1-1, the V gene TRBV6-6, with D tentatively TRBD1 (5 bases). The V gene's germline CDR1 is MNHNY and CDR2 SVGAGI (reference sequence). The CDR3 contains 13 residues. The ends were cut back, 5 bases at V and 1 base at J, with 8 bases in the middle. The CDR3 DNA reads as TGTGCCAGCAGTCGGGGGTGGAACACTGAAGCTTTCTTT. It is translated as CASSRGWNTEAFF.

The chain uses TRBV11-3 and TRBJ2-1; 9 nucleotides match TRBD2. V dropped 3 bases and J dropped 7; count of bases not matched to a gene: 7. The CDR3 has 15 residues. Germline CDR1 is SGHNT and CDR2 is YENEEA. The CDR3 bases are TGTGCCAGCAGCTTCGGCGGGAGGGCCGGAAATGAGCAGTTCTTC. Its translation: CASSFGGRAGNEQFF.

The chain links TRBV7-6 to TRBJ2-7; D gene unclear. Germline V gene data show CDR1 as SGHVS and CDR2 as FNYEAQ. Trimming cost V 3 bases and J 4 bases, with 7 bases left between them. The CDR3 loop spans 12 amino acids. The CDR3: CASSLTSYEQYF. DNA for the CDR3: TGTGCCAGCAGCTTGACTTCATACGAGCAGTACTTC.

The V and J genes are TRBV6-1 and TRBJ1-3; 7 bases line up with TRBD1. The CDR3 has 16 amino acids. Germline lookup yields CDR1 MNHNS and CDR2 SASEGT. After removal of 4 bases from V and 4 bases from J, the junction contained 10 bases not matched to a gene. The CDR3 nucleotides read TGTGCCAGCAGTGCCCCGGACAGGAGAATCGGAAACACCATATATTTT. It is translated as CASSAPDRRIGNTIYF.

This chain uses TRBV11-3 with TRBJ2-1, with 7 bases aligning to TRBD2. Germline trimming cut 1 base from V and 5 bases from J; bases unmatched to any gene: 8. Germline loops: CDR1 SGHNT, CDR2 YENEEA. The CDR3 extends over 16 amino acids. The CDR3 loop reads CASSLVGGRNDNEQFF. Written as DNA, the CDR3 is TGTGCCAGCAGCTTAGTGGGGGGGAGGAACGACAATGAGCAGTTCTTC.